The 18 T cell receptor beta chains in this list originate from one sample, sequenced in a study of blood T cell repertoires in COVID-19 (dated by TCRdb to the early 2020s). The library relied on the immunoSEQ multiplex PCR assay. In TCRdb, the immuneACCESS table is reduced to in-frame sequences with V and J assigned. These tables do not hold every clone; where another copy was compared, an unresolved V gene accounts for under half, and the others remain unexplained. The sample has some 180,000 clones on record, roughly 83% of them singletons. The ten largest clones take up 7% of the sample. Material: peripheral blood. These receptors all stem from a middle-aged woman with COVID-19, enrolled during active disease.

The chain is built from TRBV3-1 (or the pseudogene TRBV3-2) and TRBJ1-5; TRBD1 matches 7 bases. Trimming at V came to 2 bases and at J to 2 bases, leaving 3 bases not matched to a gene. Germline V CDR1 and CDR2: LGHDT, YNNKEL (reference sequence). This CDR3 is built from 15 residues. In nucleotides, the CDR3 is TGTGCCAGCAGCCAAACAGGACAGGGCAATCAGCCCCAGCATTTT. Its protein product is CASSQTGQGNQPQHF.

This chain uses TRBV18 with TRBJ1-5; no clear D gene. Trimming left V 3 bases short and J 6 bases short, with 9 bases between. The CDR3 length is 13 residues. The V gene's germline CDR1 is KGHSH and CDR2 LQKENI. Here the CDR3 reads CASSPTKTQPQHF. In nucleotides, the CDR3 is TGTGCCAGCTCACCGACTAAGACTCAGCCCCAGCATTTT.

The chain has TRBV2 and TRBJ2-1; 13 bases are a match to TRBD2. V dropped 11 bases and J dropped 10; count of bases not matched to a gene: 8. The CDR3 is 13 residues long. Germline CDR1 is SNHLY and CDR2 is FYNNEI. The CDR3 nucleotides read TGTGCCGGTACTAGCGGGAGGGCCTTAGAGCAGTTCTTC. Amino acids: CAGTSGRALEQFF.

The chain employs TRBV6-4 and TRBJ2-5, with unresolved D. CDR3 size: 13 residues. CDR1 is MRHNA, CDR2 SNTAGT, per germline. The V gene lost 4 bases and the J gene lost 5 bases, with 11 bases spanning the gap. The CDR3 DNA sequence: TGTGCCAGCAGTGTAGTCCACCGGGAGACCCAGTACTTC. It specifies CASSVVHRETQYF.

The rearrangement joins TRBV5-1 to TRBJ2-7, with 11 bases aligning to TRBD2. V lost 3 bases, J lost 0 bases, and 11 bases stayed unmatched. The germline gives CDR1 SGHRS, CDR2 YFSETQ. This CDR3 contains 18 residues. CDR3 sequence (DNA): TGCGCCAGCAGCTGGGGCCCTAGCGGGGGGCTGAGCTCCTACGAGCAGTACTTC. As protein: CASSWGPSGGLSSYEQYF.

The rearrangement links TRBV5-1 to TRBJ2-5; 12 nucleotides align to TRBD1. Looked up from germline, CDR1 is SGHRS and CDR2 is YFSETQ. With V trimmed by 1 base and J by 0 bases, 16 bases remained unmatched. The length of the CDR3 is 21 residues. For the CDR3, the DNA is TGCGCCAGCAGCTTGAACCCGGGACAGGGGGCACTGAAAAAGTACCAAGAGACCCAGTACTTC. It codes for CASSLNPGQGALKKYQETQYF.

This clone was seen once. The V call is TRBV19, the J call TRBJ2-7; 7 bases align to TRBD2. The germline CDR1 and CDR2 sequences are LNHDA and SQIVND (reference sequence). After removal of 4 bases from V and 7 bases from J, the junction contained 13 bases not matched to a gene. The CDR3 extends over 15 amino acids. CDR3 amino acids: CASSTQRGPAKEQYF. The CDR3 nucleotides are TGTGCCAGTAGTACCCAGCGGGGACCTGCTAAGGAGCAGTACTTC.

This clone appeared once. The CDR3 sequence is CASSLSFEQFF. The CDR3 nucleotides read TGTGCCAGCAGCCTTTCCTTTGAGCAGTTCTTC. This chain connects TRBV14 to TRBJ2-1; D is ambiguous. The CDR3 loop spans 11 amino acids. From germline, CDR1 is SGHDN and CDR2 FVKESK. Trimming removed 4 bases at V and 9 bases at J, with 7 bases between.

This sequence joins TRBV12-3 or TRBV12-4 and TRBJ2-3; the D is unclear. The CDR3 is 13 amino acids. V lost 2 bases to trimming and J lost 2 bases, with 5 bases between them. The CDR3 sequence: CASSLLITDTQYF. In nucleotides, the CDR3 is TGTGCCAGCAGTTTACTTATCACAGATACGCAGTATTTT.

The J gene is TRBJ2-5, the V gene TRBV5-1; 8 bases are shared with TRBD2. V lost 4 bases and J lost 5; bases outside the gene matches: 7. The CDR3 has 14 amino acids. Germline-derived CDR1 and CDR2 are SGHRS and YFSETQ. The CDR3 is CASSPGGGWETQYF. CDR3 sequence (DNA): TGCGCCAGCAGCCCCGGCGGGGGGTGGGAGACCCAGTACTTC.

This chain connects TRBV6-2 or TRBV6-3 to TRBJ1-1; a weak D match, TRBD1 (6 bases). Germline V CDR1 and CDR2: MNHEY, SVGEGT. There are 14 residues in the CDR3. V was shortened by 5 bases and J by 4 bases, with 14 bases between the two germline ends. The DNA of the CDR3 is TGTGCCAGCAGTGCCCGACAGGAGTCCACTGAAGCTTTCTTT. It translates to CASSARQESTEAFF.

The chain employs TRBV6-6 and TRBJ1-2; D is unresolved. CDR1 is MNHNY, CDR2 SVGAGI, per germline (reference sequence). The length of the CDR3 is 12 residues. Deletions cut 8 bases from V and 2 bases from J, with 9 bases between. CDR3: CASHTRNYGYTF. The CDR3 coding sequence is TGTGCCAGCCATACAAGAAACTATGGCTACACCTTC.

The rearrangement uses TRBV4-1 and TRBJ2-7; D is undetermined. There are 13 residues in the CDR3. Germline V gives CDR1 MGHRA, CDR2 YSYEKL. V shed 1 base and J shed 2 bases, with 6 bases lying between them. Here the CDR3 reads CASSQAATYEQYF. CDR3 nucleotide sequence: TGCGCCAGCAGCCAAGCTGCTACCTACGAGCAGTACTTC.

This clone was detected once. CDR3 bases: TGTGCCAGCAGCCAAGGGACTAGCGGAACCGGGGAGCTGTTTTTT. This gives the protein CASSQGTSGTGELFF. The rearrangement links TRBV3-1 (or the pseudogene TRBV3-2) to TRBJ2-2; 10 positions match TRBD2. There are 15 residues in the CDR3. The V gene end was trimmed by 1 base and the J gene end by 5 bases; junction bases not matched to a gene: 1. Germline lookup yields CDR1 LGHDT and CDR2 YNNKEL (reference sequence).

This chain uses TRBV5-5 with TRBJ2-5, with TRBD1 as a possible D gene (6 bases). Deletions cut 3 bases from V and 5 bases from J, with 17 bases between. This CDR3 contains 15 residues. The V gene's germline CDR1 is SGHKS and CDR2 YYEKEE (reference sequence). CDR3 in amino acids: CASSWGTGTGETQYF. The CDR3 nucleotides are TGTGCCAGCAGCTGGGGCACAGGGACGGGGGAGACCCAGTACTTC.

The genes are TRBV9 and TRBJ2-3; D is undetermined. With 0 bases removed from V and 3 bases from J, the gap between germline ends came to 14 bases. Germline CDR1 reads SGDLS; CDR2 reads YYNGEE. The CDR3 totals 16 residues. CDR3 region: CASSVGLLPATDTQYF. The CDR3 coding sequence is TGTGCCAGCAGCGTAGGGCTACTACCCGCTACAGATACGCAGTATTTT.

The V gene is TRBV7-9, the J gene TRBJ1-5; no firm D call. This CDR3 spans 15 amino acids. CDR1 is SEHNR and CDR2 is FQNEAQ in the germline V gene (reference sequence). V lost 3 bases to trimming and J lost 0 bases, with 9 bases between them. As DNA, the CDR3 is TGTGCCAGCAGCTTGGAGGGCGGTAGCAATCAGCCCCAGCATTTT. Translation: CASSLEGGSNQPQHF.

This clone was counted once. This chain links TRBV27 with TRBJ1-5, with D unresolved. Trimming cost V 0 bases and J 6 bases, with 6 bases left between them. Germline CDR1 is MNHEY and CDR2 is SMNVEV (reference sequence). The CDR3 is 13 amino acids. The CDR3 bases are TGTGCCAGCAGTTTATCGTACGGTCAGCCCCAGCATTTT. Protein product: CASSLSYGQPQHF.